A single sample gave rise to the 19 T cell receptor beta chains below, sequenced in a study of blood T cell repertoires in COVID-19. TCRdb's copy holds only in-frame clones and misses some; the assay was immunoSEQ multiplex PCR. The profile shows under 80,000 clones, about 88% of them singletons. The specimen sequenced was peripheral blood. The source is a man in his sixties or seventies with acute or convalescent COVID-19.

The CDR3 protein is CASSDTGTASYEQYF. CDR3 sequence (DNA): TGTGCCAGCAGTGACACCGGGACAGCCTCCTACGAGCAGTACTTC. The chain uses TRBV6-1 and TRBJ2-7, with 7 positions matching TRBD1. Germline loops: CDR1 MNHNS, CDR2 SASEGT. The CDR3 loop spans 15 amino acids. J was trimmed by 0 bases and V by 3 bases; bases with no gene match: 5.

V and J are TRBV7-3 and TRBJ2-1; 12 positions agree with TRBD2. The CDR3 runs to 17 residues. Germline CDR1 SGHTA, CDR2 FQGTGA. V gave up 5 bases and J gave up 9 bases; unmatched junction bases: 14. The CDR3: CASSLQATSGRWGEQFF. CDR3 nucleotide sequence: TGTGCCAGCAGCCTGCAAGCTACTAGCGGGAGGTGGGGTGAGCAGTTCTTC.

The V and J genes are TRBV11-2 and TRBJ1-6, with unresolved D. Germline CDR1 SGHAT, CDR2 FQNNGV. There are 13 residues in the CDR3. The germline V and J ends were trimmed by 5 bases and 4 bases, with 6 bases remaining between them. Written as DNA, the CDR3 is TGTGCCAGCAGCATCAGTTATAATTCACCCCTCCACTTT. Amino acid sequence: CASSISYNSPLHF.

The chain uses TRBV11-2 and TRBJ2-5, with a tentative D call TRBD1 (6 bases). This CDR3 comprises 14 residues. The V gene's germline CDR1 is SGHAT and CDR2 FQNNGV. Trimming stripped 4 bases from V and 5 bases from J, with 14 bases between. Here the CDR3 reads CASSWGRGPETQYF. In DNA, the CDR3 is TGTGCCAGCAGCTGGGGGCGAGGCCCGGAGACCCAGTACTTC. The variable domain in full, with the rest retrieved from reference TRBV11-2 and TRBJ2-5, is EAGVAQSPRYKIIEKRQSVAFWCNPISGHATLYWYQQILGQGPKLLIQFQNNGVVDDSQLPKDRFSAERLKGVDSTLKIQPAKLEDSAVYLCASSWGRGPETQYFGPGTRLLVL.

This rearrangement joins TRBV9 to TRBJ2-3; 8 nucleotides match TRBD2. The CDR3 contains 15 residues. CDR1 is SGDLS and CDR2 is YYNGEE in the germline V gene. The trim removed 3 bases at V and 3 bases at J, leaving 6 bases unmatched. CDR3 sequence (DNA): TGTGCCAGCAGCGCCATAGCGGGGAGTACAGATACGCAGTATTTT. It codes for CASSAIAGSTDTQYF. The whole variable domain, filled in from reference TRBV9 and TRBJ2-3, reads DSGVTQTPKHLITATGQRVTLRCSPRSGDLSVYWYQQSLDQGLQFLIQYYNGEERAKGNILERFSAQQFPDLHSELNLSSLELGDSALYFCASSAIAGSTDTQYFGPGTRLTVL.

The V and J genes are TRBV28 and TRBJ2-7, with D tentatively TRBD1 (6 bases). The CDR3 is made up of 15 amino acids. V lost 7 bases to trimming and J lost 7 bases, with 23 bases between them. In germline, CDR1 is MDHEN, CDR2 SYDVKM. The CDR3, as DNA: TGTGCCAGCACCGGGACATATATTCTTCTTCGGGAGCAGTACTTC. It specifies CASTGTYILLREQYF.

The V gene is TRBV25-1, the J gene TRBJ1-6; D not certain. Germline V gives CDR1 MGHDK, CDR2 SYGVNS. V was cut by 0 bases and J by 5 bases, with 8 bases left in between. CDR3 length: 15 residues. The CDR3 coding sequence is TGTGCCAGCAGTGAATATGGGCAGAATAATTCACCCCTCCACTTT. Translating gives CASSEYGQNNSPLHF.

J is TRBJ1-2 and V is TRBV20-1; possible D gene TRBD1, 5 bases. Trimming pared 7 bases from V and 4 bases from J, leaving 10 bases between. Germline CDR1 and CDR2: DFQATT and SNEGSKA (reference sequence). The CDR3 has 11 residues. Here the CDR3 reads CSGDQGYGYTF. Here the CDR3 DNA reads TGCAGTGGAGATCAGGGCTATGGCTACACCTTC.

This chain uses TRBV30 with TRBJ1-3; 8 bases match TRBD1. The CDR3 is 18 amino acids. J gave up 4 bases and V 2 bases, and 16 bases lay outside the gene matches. CDR1 and CDR2 from the germline V gene are GTSNPN and SVGIG (reference sequence). The CDR3 DNA is TGTGCCTGGAGTAGAACAGGGGGAGAGACTCTGCGGGGAAACACCATATATTTT. It translates to CAWSRTGGETLRGNTIYF.

The chain couples TRBV25-1 to TRBJ1-4; D gene uncertain. The CDR3 consists of 14 residues. Germline loops: CDR1 MGHDK, CDR2 SYGVNS. The V and J ends lost 2 bases and 5 bases respectively, with 9 bases between them. CDR3 sequence: CASSENPGNEKLFF. As DNA, the CDR3 is TGTGCCAGCAGTGAAAACCCCGGGAATGAAAAACTGTTTTTT.

This chain uses TRBV5-5 with TRBJ2-1; TRBD2 matches at 8 bases. V trimming: 1 base; J trimming: 8 bases; junction bases outside the gene matches: 8. CDR1 is SGHKS, CDR2 YYEKEE, per germline (reference sequence). CDR3 length: 15 amino acids. The CDR3 here is CASSLRSREGYEQFF. The CDR3 DNA reads as TGTGCCAGCAGCTTGAGAAGTCGGGAGGGATATGAGCAGTTCTTC.

V usage is TRBV30 and J usage is TRBJ1-2; D is unresolved. The length of the CDR3 is 11 residues. Germline CDR1 GTSNPN, CDR2 SVGIG (reference sequence). Trimming took 5 bases from V and 1 from J, leaving 5 bases between them. CDR3 nucleotides: TGTGCCTGGGCGGGTAACTATGGCTACACCTTC. Translated, it gives CAWAGNYGYTF.

The V gene is TRBV29-1, the J gene TRBJ1-6; TRBD1 is a possible D gene (5 bases). V was pared by 6 bases and J by 7 bases, with 10 bases between. Germline V gene data show CDR1 as SQVTM and CDR2 as ANQGSEA. The length of the CDR3 is 12 residues. Here the CDR3 DNA reads TGCAGCGTACAGGTGGGAAATTCACCCCTCCACTTT. It specifies CSVQVGNSPLHF. The variable domain in full, with the rest retrieved from reference TRBV29-1 and TRBJ1-6, is SAVISQKPSRDICQRGTSLTIQCQVDSQVTMMFWYRQQPGQSLTLIATANQGSEATYESGFVIDKFPISRPNLTFSTLTVSNMSPEDSSIYLCSVQVGNSPLHFGNGTRLTVT.

V is TRBV19 and J is TRBJ2-5; maybe TRBD1 (6 bases). The CDR3 covers 13 residues. V shed 7 bases and J shed 4 bases, with 13 bases lying between them. The germline CDR1 and CDR2 sequences are LNHDA and SQIVND (reference sequence). CDR3 sequence reads: CASTGQPRETQYF. The DNA for the CDR3 is TGTGCCAGTACCGGACAGCCCCGAGAGACCCAGTACTTC.

V is TRBV7-9 and J is TRBJ1-1; D might be TRBD1 (5 bases). This CDR3 contains 13 residues. V lost 5 bases and J 3 bases, leaving 10 bases between the germline ends. CDR1 is SEHNR, CDR2 FQNEAQ, per germline (reference sequence). CDR3 DNA sequence: TGTGCCAGCAGCCCGATCAGGGACACTGAAGCTTTCTTT. This encodes CASSPIRDTEAFF.

In DNA form, the CDR3 reads TGTGCCGGACGTAGCGGGGGGAAACAAGAGACCCAGTACTTC. This encodes CAGRSGGKQETQYF. This chain joins TRBV2 and TRBJ2-5; 10 nucleotides align to TRBD2. This CDR3 is 14 amino acids long. V lost 11 bases and J lost 2; bases outside the gene matches: 8. Germline CDR1 reads SNHLY; CDR2 reads FYNNEI.

The V gene is TRBV2, the J gene TRBJ2-1, with 13 bases lining up with TRBD2. The trim removed 10 bases at V and 15 bases at J, leaving 12 bases unmatched. Germline V CDR1 and CDR2: SNHLY, FYNNEI. The CDR3 is 13 amino acids. CDR3 sequence (DNA): TGTGCCACGGCGGCAGGGACTAGCGGGGTGCGGTTCTTC. Translation: CATAAGTSGVRFF. Using reference TRBV2 and TRBJ2-1 for the parts outside the CDR3, the full variable domain is EPEVTQTPSHQVTQMGQEVILRCVPISNHLYFYWYRQILGQKVEFLVSFYNNEISEKSEIFDDQFSVERPDGSNFTLKIRSTKLEDSAMYFCATAAGTSGVRFFGPGTRLTVL.

The V gene is TRBV6-5, the J gene TRBJ1-1; a possible D gene is TRBD1 (5 bases). Germline CDR1 and CDR2: MNHEY and SVGAGI. This CDR3 has 14 amino acids. With 5 bases removed from V and 5 bases from J, the gap between germline ends came to 15 bases. CDR3 amino acids: CASSRNPRETEAFF. The CDR3 DNA reads TGTGCCAGCAGTCGGAACCCCAGGGAAACTGAAGCTTTCTTT.

This clone has a single count. The chain combines TRBV19 with TRBJ2-4; a weak D match, TRBD2 (6 bases). CDR3 length: 13 amino acids. Trimming removed 7 bases from V and 0 bases from J, with 7 bases in between. Germline V gene data show CDR1 as LNHDA and CDR2 as SQIVND (reference sequence). CDR3 residues: CASTGGAKNIQYF. CDR3 coding DNA: TGTGCCAGTACCGGGGGAGCCAAAAACATTCAGTACTTC.